One and the same sample provided the 17 T cell receptor beta chains below, sequenced in a study of patients and donors after allogeneic stem cell transplantation. Via MiXCR, TCRdb re-called the RT-PCR reads, giving one row per CDR3 protein. The table includes 70,000 to 75,000 distinct CDR3 sequences, approximately 26% detected once. Sequencing used blood, either unsorted or a sorted T cell fraction (not recorded which). The receptors derive from a human donor who was either an allogeneic HSCT recipient or a stem cell or donor lymphocyte infusion donor (not recorded which). It is not recorded whose cells these are; they may come from a transplant donor.

The chain carries TRBV5-1 and TRBJ1-1; 10 nucleotides match TRBD1. The germline V gene has CDR1 SGHRS and CDR2 YFSETQ. With V trimmed by 5 bases and J by 8 bases, 6 bases remained unmatched. The CDR3 runs 13 residues. CDR3 sequence: CASRMTGGEEAFF. In DNA form, the CDR3 reads TGCGCCAGCAGAATGACAGGGGGCGAGGAAGCTTTCTTT.

This chain links TRBV30 with TRBJ1-5; D is possibly TRBD1 (6 bases). The CDR3 extends over 14 amino acids. Trimming cost V 2 bases and J 4 bases, with 12 bases left between them. The germline V gene has CDR1 GTSNPN and CDR2 SVGIG (reference sequence). The CDR3 region has the DNA TGTGCCTGGAGTCCTCGCAGGGGTAATCAGCCCCAGCATTTT. Translated: CAWSPRRGNQPQHF.

The gene calls are TRBV12-3 or TRBV12-4 and TRBJ1-4; D unclear. The V and J ends lost 5 bases and 8 bases respectively, with 6 bases between them. This CDR3 is 11 amino acids long. CDR3 in DNA: TGTGCCAGCAGTCGCGGGGAAAAACTGTTTTTT. Protein product: CASSRGEKLFF.

The chain links TRBV7-9 to TRBJ1-1; D is ambiguous. Germline-derived CDR1 and CDR2 are SEHNR and FQNEAQ (reference sequence). There are 13 residues in the CDR3. Trimming cost V 4 bases and J 0 bases, with 6 bases left between them. The CDR3 DNA sequence: TGTGCCAGCAGCTCAGCGGTGAACACTGAAGCTTTCTTT. It is translated as CASSSAVNTEAFF.

This clonotype turned up a few times. The chain joins TRBV7-9 to TRBJ1-1, with D hard to call. The V end lost 3 bases, the J end lost 0 bases, and 5 bases lay between the germline ends. The CDR3 contains 13 residues. Germline assignment: CDR1 SEHNR and CDR2 FQNEAQ (reference sequence). For the CDR3, the DNA is TGTGCCAGCAGCTTCCCGGTGAACACTGAAGCTTTCTTT. This encodes CASSFPVNTEAFF.

This clonotype has more than one count but fewer than ten. The CDR3: CASSLAGGEAFF. For the CDR3, the DNA is TGCGCCAGCAGCTTGGCGGGAGGAGAAGCTTTCTTT. The chain combines TRBV5-1 with TRBJ1-1; D is undetermined. This CDR3 has 12 residues. V was trimmed by 0 bases and J by 8 bases, leaving 8 bases between them. Germline values: CDR1 SGHRS, CDR2 YFSETQ.

This clonotype was counted many times. The chain uses TRBV6-5 and TRBJ1-2, with 8 positions matching TRBD1. V lost 2 bases to trimming and J lost 3 bases; unmatched junction nucleotides: 2. Germline CDR1 is MNHEY and CDR2 is SVGAGI. The CDR3 sequence is 14 residues long. DNA for the CDR3: TGTGCCAGCAGTTACGGCAGGGGGCACTATGGCTACACCTTC. Translating gives CASSYGRGHYGYTF.

The chain joins TRBV7-9 to TRBJ1-1; D gene uncertain. Between the trimmed V and J ends, which lost 6 bases and 0 bases, there was a span of 26 bases. This CDR3 is 19 amino acids long. Germline-derived CDR1 and CDR2 are SEHNR and FQNEAQ (reference sequence). CDR3 sequence: CASRGSPLAGSSLNTEAFF. Here the CDR3 DNA reads TGTGCCAGCAGAGGTTCTCCACTCGCGGGCAGTTCCCTGAACACTGAAGCTTTCTTT.

This clonotype appeared a few times. The chain joins TRBV2 to TRBJ2-2; 8 nucleotides match TRBD2. With V trimmed by 6 bases and J by 0 bases, 6 bases remained unmatched. CDR1 is SNHLY, CDR2 FYNNEI, per germline. CDR3 length: 16 residues. The CDR3 is CASREAGGANTGELFF. In DNA form, the CDR3 reads TGTGCCAGCAGAGAGGCGGGGGGCGCGAACACCGGGGAGCTGTTTTTT. Combining the CDR3 with reference TRBV2 and TRBJ2-2 gives the whole variable domain EPEVTQTPSHQVTQMGQEVILRCVPISNHLYFYWYRQILGQKVEFLVSFYNNEISEKSEIFDDQFSVERPDGSNFTLKIRSTKLEDSAMYFCASREAGGANTGELFFGEGSRLTVL.

The rearrangement joins TRBV29-1 to TRBJ2-1; D unclear. This CDR3 has 11 residues. V dropped 3 bases and J dropped 13 bases, with 13 bases sitting between them. Germline V lookup: CDR1 SQVTM, CDR2 ANQGSEA. This CDR3 is CSVDFRADQFF. In DNA form, the CDR3 reads TGCAGCGTTGATTTCCGGGCCGATCAGTTCTTC.

Only a few counts were recorded for this clonotype. V and J are TRBV25-1 and TRBJ1-2, with D possibly being TRBD1 (5 bases). CDR3 size: 16 residues. V was pared by 1 base and J by 8 bases, with 20 bases between. Germline V gene sequence: CDR1 MGHDK, CDR2 SYGVNS. This CDR3 reads CASSELNPLLQGGYTF. The DNA for the CDR3 is TGTGCCAGCAGTGAATTGAACCCCCTGCTGCAGGGAGGCTACACCTTC.

This clonotype was counted between two and nine times. CDR3 region: CSVQAGANYGYTF. Here the CDR3 DNA reads TGCAGCGTCCAAGCGGGGGCTAACTATGGCTACACCTTC. The V call is TRBV29-1, the J call TRBJ1-2, with a weak D call TRBD1 (5 bases). This CDR3 is 13 amino acids long. Per the germline V gene, CDR1 is SQVTM and CDR2 is ANQGSEA. V lost 6 bases and J lost 0, with 11 bases in between.

This clonotype was seen a handful of times. The chain recombines TRBV13 with TRBJ1-1; D remains unclear. The germline gives CDR1 PRHDT, CDR2 FYEKMQ (reference sequence). Trimming left V 7 bases short and J 11 bases short, with 14 bases between. The CDR3 consists of 11 residues. In DNA, the CDR3 is TGTGCCAGCACCTCCTTTGGAATGGCTTTCTTT. Translation gives CASTSFGMAFF. Complete variable domain (other parts from reference TRBV13 and TRBJ1-1): AAGVIQSPRHLIKEKRETATLKCYPIPRHDTVYWYQQGPGQDPQFLISFYEKMQSDKGSIPDRFSAQQFSDYHSELNMSSLELGDSALYFCASTSFGMAFFGQGTRLTVV.

The rearrangement links TRBV10-3 to TRBJ2-7, with 7 bases matching TRBD1. The CDR3 totals 14 residues. J lost 5 bases, V lost 6 bases, and 10 bases had no gene match. The germline CDR1 and CDR2 sequences are ENHRY and SYGVKD. The CDR3 loop is CAIRPGQQADEQYF. The CDR3 coding sequence is TGTGCCATCAGGCCGGGACAGCAAGCGGACGAGCAGTACTTC.

The table lists this clonotype with a few counts. The chain uses TRBV20-1 and TRBJ1-1; D remains unclear. V was trimmed by 6 bases and J by 0 bases, leaving 11 bases between them. This CDR3 has 13 residues. CDR1 is DFQATT, CDR2 SNEGSKA, per germline (reference sequence). The CDR3 loop is CSAHNPLNTEAFF. DNA of the CDR3: TGCAGTGCCCATAACCCATTGAACACTGAAGCTTTCTTT.

This clonotype was seen a few times. The rearrangement links TRBV5-1 to TRBJ2-7; D is perhaps TRBD2 (5 bases). Trimming removed 4 bases from V and 0 bases from J, with 11 bases in between. The CDR3 is 14 residues long. Per the germline V gene, CDR1 is SGHRS and CDR2 is YFSETQ. CDR3 protein: CASSPGIHSYEQYF. The CDR3 DNA sequence: TGCGCCAGCAGCCCCGGGATCCACTCCTACGAGCAGTACTTC.

The chain carries TRBV5-1 and TRBJ2-7, with 7 nucleotides matching TRBD1. Germline V gene lookup returns CDR1 SGHRS and CDR2 YFSETQ. The CDR3 runs to 14 residues. The J segment lost 2 bases and the V segment lost 6 bases, leaving 8 bases of the junction unmatched. The CDR3 DNA reads TGCGCCAGCACCGCAAGACAGGGCACCTACGAGCAGTACTTC. It encodes CASTARQGTYEQYF.